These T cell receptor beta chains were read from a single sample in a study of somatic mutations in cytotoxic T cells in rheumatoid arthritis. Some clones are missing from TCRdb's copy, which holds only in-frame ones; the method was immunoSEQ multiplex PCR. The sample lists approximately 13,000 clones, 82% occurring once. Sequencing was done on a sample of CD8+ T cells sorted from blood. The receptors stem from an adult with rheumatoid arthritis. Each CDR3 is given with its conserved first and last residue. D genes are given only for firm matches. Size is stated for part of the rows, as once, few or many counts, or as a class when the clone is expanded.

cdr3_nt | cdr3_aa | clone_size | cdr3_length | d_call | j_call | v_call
TGTGCCAGCAGTTACAGGGCGACCGGGGAGCTGTTTTTT | CASSYRATGELFF | NA | 13 | NA | TRBJ2-2 | TRBV2
TGCGCCAGCAGCCAAGTGAAGGGGGCGATACGAGAAAAACTGTTTTTT | CASSQVKGAIREKLFF | NA | 16 | TRBD1 | TRBJ1-4 | TRBV4-3
TGTGCCAGCAGCGCCCGGGACACCTACGAGCAGTACTTC | CASSARDTYEQYF | NA | 13 | NA | TRBJ2-7 | TRBV7-9
TGTGCCAGGAGGATGAGCTCCTACAATGAGCAGTTCTTC | CARRMSSYNEQFF | NA | 13 | NA | TRBJ2-1 | TRBV2
TGTGCCAGCAGCGTAGATGGGAGTGATAACACTGAAGCTTTCTTT | CASSVDGSDNTEAFF | NA | 15 | NA | TRBJ1-1 | TRBV9
TGTGCCAGCAAAGGCTCCTACAATGAGCAGTTCTTC | CASKGSYNEQFF | NA | 12 | NA | TRBJ2-1 | TRBV7-8
TGTGCCAGCAGCTCAGGACAACGCGCTAACTATGGCTACACCTTC | CASSSGQRANYGYTF | NA | 15 | NA | TRBJ1-2 | TRBV13
TGTGCCAGCAGCTCGAGGGGACAGGGAGTCGGTGAGCAGTTCTTC | CASSSRGQGVGEQFF | NA | 15 | TRBD1 | TRBJ2-1 | TRBV11-3
TGTGCCAGTGTTGGGACTAGGGTGGATACGCAGTATTTT | CASVGTRVDTQYF | NA | 13 | TRBD2 | TRBJ2-3 | TRBV19
TGTGCCAGCAGTCCTCGACAGTCTGGTCAGCCCCAGCATTTT | CASSPRQSGQPQHF | NA | 14 | NA | TRBJ1-5 | TRBV28
TGCGCCAGCAGCTTGGGGGATCGGGAGGCGGTAGATACGCAGTATTTT | CASSLGDREAVDTQYF | NA | 16 | TRBD2 | TRBJ2-3 | TRBV5-1
TGTGCCAGCAGTTTTAGGAGCACCGGGGAGCTGTTTTTT | CASSFRSTGELFF | NA | 13 | NA | TRBJ2-2 | TRBV27
TGTGCCAGCAGCTTGAGTCAGACAGGGACACACTTTAGCACAGATACGCAGTATTTT | CASSLSQTGTHFSTDTQYF | NA | 19 | TRBD1 | TRBJ2-3 | TRBV5-6
TGTGCCAGCAGTTTGTATGGGACGCTCTATAGCAATCAGCCCCAGCATTTT | CASSLYGTLYSNQPQHF | NA | 17 | NA | TRBJ1-5 | TRBV28
TGCGCCAGCAGCTTGGATCGGAACCGAGGGGACTACGAGCAGTACTTC | CASSLDRNRGDYEQYF | NA | 16 | NA | TRBJ2-7 | TRBV5-1
TGTGCCAGCAGCTTAAACGCGGGGGGGCTTCATGAGACCCAGTACTTC | CASSLNAGGLHETQYF | NA | 16 | TRBD2 | TRBJ2-5 | TRBV7-2
TGTGCCAGCAGCTTGGACGGTATTCCCTCTGGAAACACCATATATTTT | CASSLDGIPSGNTIYF | NA | 16 | NA | TRBJ1-3 | TRBV5-4
TGTGCCAGCAGTTTCCAGGCGCAAGGAACGAGTGGCTACACCTTC | CASSFQAQGTSGYTF | NA | 15 | NA | TRBJ1-2 | TRBV6-5
TGTGCCAGCAGCTCAGGCCACAGGGGGCCTTTCTACAATGAGCAGTTCTTC | CASSSGHRGPFYNEQFF | NA | 17 | TRBD1 | TRBJ2-1 | TRBV7-6
TGTGCCAGCTCACCGGGCAGGGCCCCTGTTCCCCTCCACTTT | CASSPGRAPVPLHF | NA | 14 | NA | TRBJ1-6 | TRBV18
TGTGCCAGTAGTACGCCCGAAGGGGTTTACAATGAGCAGTTCTTC | CASSTPEGVYNEQFF | NA | 15 | NA | TRBJ2-1 | TRBV19
TGTGCCAGCGGGGCTTTCGGTGAAGCTTTCTTT | CASGAFGEAFF | NA | 11 | NA | TRBJ1-1 | TRBV27
TGTGCCAGCAGCCAAGAAGGGCTAGCGGTGTACAATGAGCAGTTCTTC | CASSQEGLAVYNEQFF | once | 16 | TRBD2 | TRBJ2-1 | TRBV14
TGTGCCTGGAGCACTCCCTGGTTAAGCATTCAGTACTTC | CAWSTPWLSIQYF | NA | 13 | NA | TRBJ2-4 | TRBV30
TGTGCCAGCAGCTTAAAGGCCGCAGGGGTTATCGGGGAGCTGTTTTTT | CASSLKAAGVIGELFF | NA | 16 | NA | TRBJ2-2 | TRBV7-3
TGTGCCAGCAGTTCACCGGGACTAGGGTCCTACGAGCAGTACTTC | CASSSPGLGSYEQYF | NA | 15 | TRBD2 | TRBJ2-7 | TRBV27
TGTGCCAGCAGCCCGATAGGGGAAGCTTTCTTT | CASSPIGEAFF | few | 11 | NA | TRBJ1-1 | TRBV9
TGTGCCAGCAGCTTACTAGCGGGCACTCCCTACGAGCAGTACTTC | CASSLLAGTPYEQYF | NA | 15 | TRBD2 | TRBJ2-7 | TRBV28
TGTGCCAGCTCACCACGTTCCGCGTACCAAGAGACCCAGTACTTC | CASSPRSAYQETQYF | NA | 15 | NA | TRBJ2-5 | TRBV18
TGCGCCAGCAGCTTGGCCGGGGCTAGCGGGGAACAAGAGACCCAGTACTTC | CASSLAGASGEQETQYF | NA | 17 | TRBD2 | TRBJ2-5 | TRBV5-1
TGTGCCAGCCGGACAGCCGAGCCTTTCACCCTCTATGGCTACACCTTC | CASRTAEPFTLYGYTF | NA | 16 | NA | TRBJ1-2 | TRBV19
TGTGCCAGTAGTTCGGGGGGCGCGGGGTACGAGCAGTACTTC | CASSSGGAGYEQYF | NA | 14 | NA | TRBJ2-7 | TRBV19
TGTGCCAGCTGGGGAGGGTTACATGATCAGCCCCAGCATTTT | CASWGGLHDQPQHF | medium-sized | 14 | NA | TRBJ1-5 | TRBV2
TGTGCCAGCAGCGTAGGATCCGTATATAATTCACCCCTCCACTTT | CASSVGSVYNSPLHF | NA | 15 | NA | TRBJ1-6 | TRBV9
TGTGCCAGCAGCCGGGACAGGGTCGAGCAGTACTTC | CASSRDRVEQYF | few | 12 | TRBD1 | TRBJ2-7 | TRBV27
TGTGCCAGCAGCAACGGGAGGGCCGGAGAGACCCAGTACTTC | CASSNGRAGETQYF | NA | 14 | TRBD2 | TRBJ2-5 | TRBV11-2
TGCGCCAGCGGTCAGGGCGCGAAGGCGCAGTATTTT | CASGQGAKAQYF | NA | 12 | NA | TRBJ2-3 | TRBV4-1
TGTGCCAGCAGCACGACAACGCCGGGACAGGGATCGGCGAGTGATACGCAGTATTTT | CASSTTTPGQGSASDTQYF | NA | 19 | TRBD1 | TRBJ2-3 | TRBV27
TGTGCCAGCAGCTTAACGGCGGGGGGGAACACTGAAGCTTTCTTT | CASSLTAGGNTEAFF | once | 15 | NA | TRBJ1-1 | TRBV7-3
TGTGCCAGTAAAGGGGGATATATGAACACTGAAGCTTTCTTT | CASKGGYMNTEAFF | NA | 14 | NA | TRBJ1-1 | TRBV19
TGTGCCAGTAGTATGGTAGCAGCGTCGGTCAATGAGCAGTTCTTC | CASSMVAASVNEQFF | once | 15 | NA | TRBJ2-1 | TRBV19
TGTGCCAGCAGTCAAGTAGTTACCCTCTCAGATGAGCAGTTCTTC | CASSQVVTLSDEQFF | NA | 15 | NA | TRBJ2-1 | TRBV28
TGTGCCAGCAGTTACGTGGACAGACAAGAGACCCAGTACTTC | CASSYVDRQETQYF | NA | 14 | NA | TRBJ2-5 | TRBV6-5
TGTGCCATCAGTTCGGGGCAAGCGAGGGAGCAGTACTTC | CAISSGQAREQYF | NA | 13 | NA | TRBJ2-7 | TRBV10-3
TGTGCCAGCAGTAGGGCAGAGCCCTACAATGAGCAGTTCTTC | CASSRAEPYNEQFF | NA | 14 | NA | TRBJ2-1 | TRBV9
TGTGCCAGCAGCTTAGAATGGGGTACATACTCTGGAAACACCATATATTTT | CASSLEWGTYSGNTIYF | NA | 17 | NA | TRBJ1-3 | TRBV7-6
TGTGCCAGCAGAGCCCCCAGCGGGGGTTTGGAGACCCAGTACTTC | CASRAPSGGLETQYF | NA | 15 | TRBD2 | TRBJ2-5 | TRBV2
TGTGCCAGCATCCCCTCCGAGCGGTACGAGCAGTACTTC | CASIPSERYEQYF | few | 13 | NA | TRBJ2-7 | TRBV6-1
TGTGCCAGCAGTGGGGGGACAGAAAGCAATCAGCCCCAGCATTTT | CASSGGTESNQPQHF | NA | 15 | TRBD1 | TRBJ1-5 | TRBV27
TGCGCCAGCTCCCGGACAGATCGTAGCACAGATACGCAGTATTTT | CASSRTDRSTDTQYF | NA | 15 | NA | TRBJ2-3 | TRBV4-1
TGTGCCAGTAGTATTGGGGCCCGAGAAGCTTTCTTT | CASSIGAREAFF | once | 12 | NA | TRBJ1-1 | TRBV19
TGTGCCAGCAGGGCACCGGGACAGGGTTATGGCTACACCTTC | CASRAPGQGYGYTF | NA | 14 | TRBD1 | TRBJ1-2 | TRBV6-1
TGTGCCAGCAGCTTGACCAGGGCCAGCTCTGGAAACACCATATATTTT | CASSLTRASSGNTIYF | NA | 16 | NA | TRBJ1-3 | TRBV5-5
TGCGCCAGCAGCCAAGTGAAAGGTTACTACGAGCAGTACTTC | CASSQVKGYYEQYF | few | 14 | NA | TRBJ2-7 | TRBV4-1
TGTGCCAGCAGCCATGGGGTGGGTTACATTCAGTACTTC | CASSHGVGYIQYF | NA | 13 | NA | TRBJ2-4 | TRBV11-2
TGCAGCGGCCATCTGGACCCGACAGGGAGCAGTGGCTACACCTTC | CSGHLDPTGSSGYTF | NA | 15 | TRBD1 | TRBJ1-2 | TRBV29-1
TGCGCCAGCAGCCAAGAGCTAGCGGGGGGGATTATGGATGAGCAGTTCTTC | CASSQELAGGIMDEQFF | NA | 17 | TRBD2 | TRBJ2-1 | TRBV4-1
TGTGCCATCCAGGGCAACATCTCCCACTATGGCTACACCTTC | CAIQGNISHYGYTF | NA | 14 | NA | TRBJ1-2 | TRBV10-3
TGTGCCAGCAGTTACGGAGGGGCCTACGAGCAGTACTTC | CASSYGGAYEQYF | NA | 13 | NA | TRBJ2-7 | TRBV27